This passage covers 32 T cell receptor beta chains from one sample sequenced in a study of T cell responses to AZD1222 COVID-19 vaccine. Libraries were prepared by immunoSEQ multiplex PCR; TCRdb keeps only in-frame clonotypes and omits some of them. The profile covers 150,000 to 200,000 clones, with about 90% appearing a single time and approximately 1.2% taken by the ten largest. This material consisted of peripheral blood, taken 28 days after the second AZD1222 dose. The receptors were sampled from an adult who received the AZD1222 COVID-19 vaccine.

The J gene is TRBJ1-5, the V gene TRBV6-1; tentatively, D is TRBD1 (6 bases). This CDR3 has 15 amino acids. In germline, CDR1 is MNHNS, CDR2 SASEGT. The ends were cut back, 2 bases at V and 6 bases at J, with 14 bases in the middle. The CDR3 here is CASSENRDGGQPQHF. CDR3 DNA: TGTGCCAGCAGTGAAAACAGGGACGGAGGTCAGCCCCAGCATTTT.

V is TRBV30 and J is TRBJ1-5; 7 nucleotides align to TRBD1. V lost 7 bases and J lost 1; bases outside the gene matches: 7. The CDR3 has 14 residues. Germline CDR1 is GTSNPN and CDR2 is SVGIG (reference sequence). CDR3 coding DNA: TGTGCCTCGTCGGGACAGCTAAGCAATCAGCCCCAGCATTTT. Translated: CASSGQLSNQPQHF.

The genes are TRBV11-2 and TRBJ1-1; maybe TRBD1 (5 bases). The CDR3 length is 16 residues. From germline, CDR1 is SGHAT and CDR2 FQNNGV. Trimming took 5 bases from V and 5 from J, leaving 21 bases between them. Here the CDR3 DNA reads TGTGCCAGCAGCCTACTGGGGACTCTCCAAGAGACTGAAGCTTTCTTT. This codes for CASSLLGTLQETEAFF. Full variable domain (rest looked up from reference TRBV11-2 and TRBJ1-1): EAGVAQSPRYKIIEKRQSVAFWCNPISGHATLYWYQQILGQGPKLLIQFQNNGVVDDSQLPKDRFSAERLKGVDSTLKIQPAKLEDSAVYLCASSLLGTLQETEAFFGQGTRLTVV.

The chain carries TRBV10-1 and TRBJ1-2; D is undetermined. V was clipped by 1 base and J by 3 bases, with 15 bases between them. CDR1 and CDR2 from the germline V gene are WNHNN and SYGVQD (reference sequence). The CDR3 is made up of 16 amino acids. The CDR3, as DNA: TGCGCCAGCAGTGAGTTATTGGCCTTTTCCTACTATGGCTACACCTTC. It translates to CASSELLAFSYYGYTF.

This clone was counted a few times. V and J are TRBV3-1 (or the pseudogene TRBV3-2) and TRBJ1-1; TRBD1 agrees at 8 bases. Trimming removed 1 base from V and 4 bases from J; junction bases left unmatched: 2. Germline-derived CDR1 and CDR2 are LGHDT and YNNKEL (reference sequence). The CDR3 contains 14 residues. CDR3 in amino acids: CASSQGTGSTEAFF. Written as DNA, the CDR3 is TGTGCCAGCAGCCAAGGGACAGGGTCCACTGAAGCTTTCTTT.

CDR3 region: CATSDQTDNQPQHF. The CDR3 DNA reads TGTGCCACCAGTGACCAAACAGATAATCAGCCCCAGCATTTT. This rearrangement joins TRBV24-1 to TRBJ1-5; no firm D call. The CDR3 is 14 amino acids. V gave up 4 bases and J gave up 4 bases, with 10 bases separating them. Germline-derived CDR1 and CDR2 are KGHDR and SFDVKD.

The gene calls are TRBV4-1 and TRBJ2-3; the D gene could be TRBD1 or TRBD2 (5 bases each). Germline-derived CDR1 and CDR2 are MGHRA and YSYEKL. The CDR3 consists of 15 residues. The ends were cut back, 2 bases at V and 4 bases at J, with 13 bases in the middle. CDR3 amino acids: CASSQREGFADTQYF. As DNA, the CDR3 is TGCGCCAGCAGCCAACGCGAGGGGTTCGCAGATACGCAGTATTTT.

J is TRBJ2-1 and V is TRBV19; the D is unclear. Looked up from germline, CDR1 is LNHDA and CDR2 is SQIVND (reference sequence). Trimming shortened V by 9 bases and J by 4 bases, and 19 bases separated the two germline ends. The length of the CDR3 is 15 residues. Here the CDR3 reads CASNLRTPGYNEQFF. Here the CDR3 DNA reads TGTGCCAGCAACCTCCGGACCCCCGGGTACAATGAGCAGTTCTTC.

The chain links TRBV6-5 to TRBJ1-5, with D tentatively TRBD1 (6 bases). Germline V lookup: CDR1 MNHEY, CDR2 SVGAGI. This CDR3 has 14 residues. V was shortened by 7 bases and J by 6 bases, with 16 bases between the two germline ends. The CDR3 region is CASKRGGAGQPQHF. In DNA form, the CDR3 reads TGTGCCAGCAAAAGGGGGGGGGCAGGTCAGCCCCAGCATTTT.

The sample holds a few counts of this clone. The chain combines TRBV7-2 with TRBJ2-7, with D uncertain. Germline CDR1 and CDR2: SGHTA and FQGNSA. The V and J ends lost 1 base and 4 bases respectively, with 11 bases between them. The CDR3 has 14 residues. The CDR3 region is CASSLDDTYYEQYF. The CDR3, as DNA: TGTGCCAGCAGCTTAGATGACACCTATTACGAGCAGTACTTC.

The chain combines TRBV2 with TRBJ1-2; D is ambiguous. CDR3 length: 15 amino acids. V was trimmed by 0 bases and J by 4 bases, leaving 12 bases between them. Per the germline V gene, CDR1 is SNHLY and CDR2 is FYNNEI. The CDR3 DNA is TGTGCCAGCAGTGAAGCCCCCCGCGGGTTCTATGGCTACACCTTC. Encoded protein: CASSEAPRGFYGYTF. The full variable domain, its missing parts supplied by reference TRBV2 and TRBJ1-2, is EPEVTQTPSHQVTQMGQEVILRCVPISNHLYFYWYRQILGQKVEFLVSFYNNEISEKSEIFDDQFSVERPDGSNFTLKIRSTKLEDSAMYFCASSEAPRGFYGYTFGSGTRLTVV.

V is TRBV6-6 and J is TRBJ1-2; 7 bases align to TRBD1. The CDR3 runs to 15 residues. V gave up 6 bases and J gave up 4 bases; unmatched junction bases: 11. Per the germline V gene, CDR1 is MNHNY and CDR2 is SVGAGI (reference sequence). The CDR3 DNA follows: TGTGCCAGCAGCCTAACTTTGGACAGGTCCTATGGCTACACCTTC. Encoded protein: CASSLTLDRSYGYTF.

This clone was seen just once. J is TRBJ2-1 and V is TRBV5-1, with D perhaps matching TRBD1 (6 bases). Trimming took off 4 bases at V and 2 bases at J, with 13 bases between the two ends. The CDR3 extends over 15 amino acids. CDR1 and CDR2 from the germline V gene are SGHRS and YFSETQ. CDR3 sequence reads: CASSPRTDPYNEQFF. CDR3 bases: TGCGCCAGCAGCCCAAGGACAGACCCCTACAATGAGCAGTTCTTC.

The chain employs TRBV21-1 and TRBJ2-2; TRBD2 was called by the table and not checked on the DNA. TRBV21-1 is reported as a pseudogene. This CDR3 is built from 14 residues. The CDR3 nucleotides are TGTGCCAGCAGCTCCCCGCGTGTTCCCGGGGAGCTGTTTTTT. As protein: CASSSPRVPGELFF.

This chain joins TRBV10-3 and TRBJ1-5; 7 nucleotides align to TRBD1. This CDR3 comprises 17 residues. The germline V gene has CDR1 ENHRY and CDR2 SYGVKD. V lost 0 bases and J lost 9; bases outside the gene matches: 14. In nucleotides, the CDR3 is TGTGCCATCAGTGAGTCGACGCGACAGGGAGCTGGGGGGCCCCAGCATTTT. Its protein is CAISESTRQGAGGPQHF.

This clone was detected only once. The CDR3 here is CASSHAGGSYNEQFF. The CDR3 DNA follows: TGTGCCAGCAGTCACGCGGGGGGTTCATACAATGAGCAGTTCTTC. This chain connects TRBV6-4 to TRBJ2-1, with 8 bases identical to TRBD2. Germline-derived CDR1 and CDR2 are MRHNA and SNTAGT. V lost 5 bases and J lost 4; bases outside the gene matches: 7. The CDR3 spans 15 residues.

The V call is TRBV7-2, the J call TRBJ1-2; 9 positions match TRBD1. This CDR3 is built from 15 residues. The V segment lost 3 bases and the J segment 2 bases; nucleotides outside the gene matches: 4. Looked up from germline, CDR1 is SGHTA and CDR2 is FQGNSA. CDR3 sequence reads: CASSFTGGSNYGYTF. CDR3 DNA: TGTGCCAGCAGCTTTACAGGGGGCTCCAACTATGGCTACACCTTC.

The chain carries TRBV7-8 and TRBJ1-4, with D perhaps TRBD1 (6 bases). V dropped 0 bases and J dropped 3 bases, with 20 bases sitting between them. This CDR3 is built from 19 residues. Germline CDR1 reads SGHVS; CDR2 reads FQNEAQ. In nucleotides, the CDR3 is TGTGCCAGCAGCTTAGCGAAGACCGGGGACACCCAACCTAATGAAAAACTGTTTTTT. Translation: CASSLAKTGDTQPNEKLFF.

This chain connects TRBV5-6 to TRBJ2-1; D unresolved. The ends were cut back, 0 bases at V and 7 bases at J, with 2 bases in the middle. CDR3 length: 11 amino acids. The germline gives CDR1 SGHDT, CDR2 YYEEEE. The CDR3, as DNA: TGTGCCAGCAGCTTGGCTAATGAGCAGTTCTTC. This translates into CASSLANEQFF.

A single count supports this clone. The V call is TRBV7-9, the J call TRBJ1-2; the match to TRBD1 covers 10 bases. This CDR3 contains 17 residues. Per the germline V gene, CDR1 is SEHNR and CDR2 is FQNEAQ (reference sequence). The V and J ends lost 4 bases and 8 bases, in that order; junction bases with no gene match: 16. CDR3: CASSSRTSLGQGRGYTF. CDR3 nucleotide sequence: TGTGCCAGCAGCTCGCGAACCTCGTTGGGACAGGGGCGAGGCTACACCTTC.

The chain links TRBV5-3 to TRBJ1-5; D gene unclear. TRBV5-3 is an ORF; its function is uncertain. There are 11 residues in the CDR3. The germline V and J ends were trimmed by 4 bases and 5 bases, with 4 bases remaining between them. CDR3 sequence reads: CARSTDQPQHF. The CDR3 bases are TGTGCCAGAAGCACCGATCAGCCCCAGCATTTT.

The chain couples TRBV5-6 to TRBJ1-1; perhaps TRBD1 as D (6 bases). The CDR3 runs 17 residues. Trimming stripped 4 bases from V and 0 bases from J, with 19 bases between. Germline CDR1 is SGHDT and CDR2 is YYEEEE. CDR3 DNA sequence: TGTGCCAGCAGCACTTCTATGGACAGATTAATGAACACTGAAGCTTTCTTT. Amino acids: CASSTSMDRLMNTEAFF. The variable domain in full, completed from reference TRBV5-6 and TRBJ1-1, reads DAGVTQSPTHLIKTRGQQVTLRCSPKSGHDTVSWYQQALGQGPQFIFQYYEEEERQRGNFPDRFSGHQFPNYSSELNVNALLLGDSALYLCASSTSMDRLMNTEAFFGQGTRLTVV.

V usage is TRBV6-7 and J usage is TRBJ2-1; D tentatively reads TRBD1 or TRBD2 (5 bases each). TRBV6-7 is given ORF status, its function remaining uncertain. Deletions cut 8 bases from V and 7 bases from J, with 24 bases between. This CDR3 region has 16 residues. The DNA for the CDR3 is TGTGCCAGCCAAGTCAGAAGGGACCGCCCGTCTAATGAGCAGTTCTTC. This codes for CASQVRRDRPSNEQFF.

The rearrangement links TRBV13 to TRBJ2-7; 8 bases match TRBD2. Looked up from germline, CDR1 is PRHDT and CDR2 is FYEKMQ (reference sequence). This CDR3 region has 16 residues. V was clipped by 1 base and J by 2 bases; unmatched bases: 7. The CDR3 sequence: CASSLALAGIPYEQYF. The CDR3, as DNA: TGTGCCAGCAGCTTAGCCCTAGCGGGCATACCCTACGAGCAGTACTTC. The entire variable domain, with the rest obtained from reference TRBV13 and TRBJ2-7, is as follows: AAGVIQSPRHLIKEKRETATLKCYPIPRHDTVYWYQQGPGQDPQFLISFYEKMQSDKGSIPDRFSAQQFSDYHSELNMSSLELGDSALYFCASSLALAGIPYEQYFGPGTRLTVT.

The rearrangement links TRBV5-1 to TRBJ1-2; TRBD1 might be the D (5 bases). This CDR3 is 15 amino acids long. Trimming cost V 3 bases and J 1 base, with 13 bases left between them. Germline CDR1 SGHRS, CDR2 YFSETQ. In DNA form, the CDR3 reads TGCGCCAGCAGCTCTGGCTCGCAGGGTAACTATGGCTACACCTTC. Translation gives CASSSGSQGNYGYTF.

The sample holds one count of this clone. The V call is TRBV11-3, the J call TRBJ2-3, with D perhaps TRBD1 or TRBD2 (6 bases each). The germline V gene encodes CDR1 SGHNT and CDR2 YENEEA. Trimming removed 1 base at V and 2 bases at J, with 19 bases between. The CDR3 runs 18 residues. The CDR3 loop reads CASSLGGSGGPITDTQYF. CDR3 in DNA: TGTGCCAGCAGCTTAGGGGGGAGTGGGGGGCCTATCACAGATACGCAGTATTTT.

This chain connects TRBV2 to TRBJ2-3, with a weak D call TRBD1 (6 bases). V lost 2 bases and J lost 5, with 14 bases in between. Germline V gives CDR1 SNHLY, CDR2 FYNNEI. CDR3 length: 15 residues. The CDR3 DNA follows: TGTGCCAGCAGTGAATCCGGGAAGGGGGTAGATACGCAGTATTTT. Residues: CASSESGKGVDTQYF.

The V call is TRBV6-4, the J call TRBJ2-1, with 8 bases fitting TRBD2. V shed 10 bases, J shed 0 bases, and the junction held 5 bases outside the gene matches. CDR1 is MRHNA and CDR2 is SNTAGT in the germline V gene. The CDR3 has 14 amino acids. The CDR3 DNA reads TGTGCCACCTCCAGCGGGAGCTCCTACAATGAGCAGTTCTTC. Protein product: CATSSGSSYNEQFF.

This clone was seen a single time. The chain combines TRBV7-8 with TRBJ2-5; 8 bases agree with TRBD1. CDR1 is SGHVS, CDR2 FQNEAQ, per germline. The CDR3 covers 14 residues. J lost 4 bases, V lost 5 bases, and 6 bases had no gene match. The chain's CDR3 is CASSPRRGRETQYF. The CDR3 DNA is TGTGCCAGCAGCCCCCGCAGGGGGCGAGAGACCCAGTACTTC.

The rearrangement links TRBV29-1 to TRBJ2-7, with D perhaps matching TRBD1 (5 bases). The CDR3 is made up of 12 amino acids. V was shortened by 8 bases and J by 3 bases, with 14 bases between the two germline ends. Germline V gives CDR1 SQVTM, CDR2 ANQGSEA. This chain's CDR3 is CSIRTSLYEQYF. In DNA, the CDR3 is TGCAGCATCCGGACATCCCTCTACGAGCAGTACTTC.

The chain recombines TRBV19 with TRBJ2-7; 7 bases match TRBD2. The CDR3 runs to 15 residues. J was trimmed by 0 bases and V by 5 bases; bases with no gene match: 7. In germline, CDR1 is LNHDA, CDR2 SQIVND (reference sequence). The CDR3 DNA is TGTGCCAGTAGTGGGATTCTAGCGGACTCCTACGAGCAGTACTTC. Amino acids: CASSGILADSYEQYF.

Here the CDR3 DNA reads TGTGCCAGCAGCTTTGGAGGACGGATCATGAACACTGAAGCTTTCTTT. This encodes CASSFGGRIMNTEAFF. The chain combines TRBV7-8 with TRBJ1-1; D call uncertain. V lost 3 bases, J lost 0 bases, and 14 bases lay in between. The CDR3 totals 16 residues. Germline V gene data show CDR1 as SGHVS and CDR2 as FQNEAQ.